This TCR beta chain was identified during a study of blood T cell repertoires in COVID-19. The overall study: The study drew acute and convalescent COVID-19 samples from the United States, Italy and Spain. PBMCs, B-cell-depleted T cells, or T cells provided the cDNA or gDNA that made up the material.

Authors' data handling: Quantification of nucleated cells was approximated via reference gene primer amplification. The table came from immunoSEQ multiplex PCR; TCRdb's copy has only in-frame clones and leaves some out. D and trimming come from the DNA, and the V and J calls and clone size come from that table. The table shows roughly 55,000 clones, with more than 70% occurring only once. This clone occurred once. J was trimmed by 4 bases and V by 4 bases; bases with no gene match: 4. CDR1 MNHEY and CDR2 SVGEGT come from the germline V gene. The CDR3 has 14 amino acids. The TCR sequence derives from a man aged 65 to 79 with active COVID-19. This chain connects TRBV6-2 or TRBV6-3 to TRBJ1-5, with 7 bases identical to TRBD1. The sample was peripheral blood. CDR3 sequence (DNA): TGTGCCAGCAGTTGGACAGGCAGAAATCAGCCCCAGCATTTT. Translation: CASSWTGRNQPQHF.